Described below is a single T cell receptor (beta chain) sequence and its context. Its antigen is unknown. This specimen belongs to a study of T cell responses to AZD1222 COVID-19 vaccine. Study conclusions and caveats: Clonal diversity was possibly underestimated; the donors were predominantly white British and more often female. Repertoire sampling occurred only after the peak T cell response. Unmutated regions of variants are reportedly targeted by nearly half of spike-specific TCRs.

CDR1 and CDR2 (germline): DFQATT, SNEGSKA (reference sequence). V lost 6 bases to trimming and J lost 1 base, with 6 bases between them. This CDR3 spans 11 amino acids. Sequencing used immunoSEQ multiplex PCR; TCRdb keeps in-frame clones, though not all of them. Among 150,000 to 200,000 clones, 85% to 90% were seen once, and the ten largest hold 5.5%. Sequencing was performed on peripheral blood, taken on day 0 of AZD1222 vaccination. The receptor was isolated from an adult in good health. The chain uses TRBV20-1 and TRBJ2-5, with D perhaps TRBD1 (5 bases). The CDR3 DNA reads as TGCAGTGCACAGGCCCAAGAGACCCAGTACTTC. As protein: CSAQAQETQYF.